A selection of T cell receptor beta chains follows, all from one sample in a study of technical replicates of blood from a handful of donors. Here immunoSEQ multiplex PCR was the method, and the copy in TCRdb shows in-frame clones only, minus some. The data contain over 70,000 clones, approximately 95% of them seen just once; the ten biggest clones take up 0.3% to 0.35%. Sequencing was performed on T cells isolated from PBMCs. These receptors were obtained from a human donor in good health. The CDR3 runs from the conserved cysteine through the conserved F or W. The D gene is left open where the match is weak. A row's size may be missing; if present it is once, few, many or a size class.

J: TRBJ1-1; size: .; length: 14; V: TRBV10-1; D: .; DNA: TGCGCCAGCAGTGGCTCGCATGCGGGGACTGAAGCTTTCTTT; CDR3: CASSGSHAGTEAFF
J: TRBJ2-7; size: .; length: 13; V: TRBV11-2; D: .; DNA: TGTGCCAGCAGCTTGACAGAACCCTACGAGCAGTACTTC; CDR3: CASSLTEPYEQYF
J: TRBJ2-7; size: once; length: 13; V: TRBV11-2; D: TRBD2; DNA: TGTGCCAGCAGCGTGCGACTAGCTTACGAGCAGTACTTC; CDR3: CASSVRLAYEQYF
J: TRBJ1-2; size: .; length: 10; V: TRBV6-1; D: .; DNA: TGTGCCAGCGGGGACACTGGCTACACCTTC; CDR3: CASGDTGYTF
J: TRBJ2-1; size: .; length: 16; V: TRBV7-2; D: .; DNA: TGTGCCAGCAGCTTAAAAGTTAGCGAGAGAAACAATGAGCAGTTCTTC; CDR3: CASSLKVSERNNEQFF
J: TRBJ1-2; size: .; length: 14; V: TRBV30; D: .; DNA: TGTGCCTGGAGTGTACCAGGGACTAGGTATGGCTACACCTTC; CDR3: CAWSVPGTRYGYTF
J: TRBJ2-7; size: .; length: 11; V: TRBV29-1; D: .; DNA: TGCAGCGTTGAAATGAGGTACGAGCAGTACTTC; CDR3: CSVEMRYEQYF
J: TRBJ2-7; size: .; length: 13; V: TRBV11-2; D: TRBD1; DNA: TGTGCCAGCAGCTGGGACAGGGAGGACGAGCAGTACTTC; CDR3: CASSWDREDEQYF
J: TRBJ1-4; size: .; length: 16; V: TRBV9; D: .; DNA: TGTGCCAGCAGCGTAGAAGAGGGGGCAACTAATGAAAAACTGTTTTTT; CDR3: CASSVEEGATNEKLFF
J: TRBJ2-1; size: .; length: 15; V: TRBV12-5; D: TRBD2; DNA: TGTGCTAGTGGTTTGGAACTAGCGGGATGGGATGAGCAGTTCTTC; CDR3: CASGLELAGWDEQFF
J: TRBJ2-5; size: .; length: 17; V: TRBV13; D: TRBD1; DNA: TGTGCCAGCAGCTCCAAGGGACAGACAGGGAAGTTGGAGACCCAGTACTTC; CDR3: CASSSKGQTGKLETQYF
J: TRBJ2-5; size: .; length: 14; V: TRBV28; D: TRBD1; DNA: TGTGCCAGCAGTTTAGGGACAGGACAAGAGACCCAGTACTTC; CDR3: CASSLGTGQETQYF
J: TRBJ2-7; size: .; length: 16; V: TRBV7-8; D: .; DNA: TGTGCCAGCAGCTCCCGCCGGGACAAAGGGCGACGGGAGCAGTACTTC; CDR3: CASSSRRDKGRREQYF
J: TRBJ2-1; size: .; length: 16; V: TRBV11-1; D: TRBD1; DNA: TGTGCCAGCAGCTTAGGAGGGACAGGGGCCTACAATGAGCAGTTCTTC; CDR3: CASSLGGTGAYNEQFF
J: TRBJ1-1; size: .; length: 13; V: TRBV6-1; D: .; DNA: TGTGCCAGCAGCCCTCCCCCTTCGGTGGAAGCTTTCTTT; CDR3: CASSPPPSVEAFF
J: TRBJ1-2; size: .; length: 13; V: TRBV30; D: .; DNA: TGTGCCTGGAACACGGGTTTTCACTATGGCTACACCTTC; CDR3: CAWNTGFHYGYTF